The rows below give T cell receptor beta chains drawn from one sample of a study of blood T cell repertoires in COVID-19. Sequenced by immunoSEQ multiplex PCR; TCRdb stores in-frame clones only, minus some. The data show over 100,000 clones, with around 87% seen just once and 4% to 5.5% held by the top ten. What was sequenced was peripheral blood. The receptors here all came from a woman in her 50s with COVID-19, enrolled during active disease. Both conserved end residues are part of each CDR3. D genes are given only for firm matches. Size values are once, few and many counts, or a class for expanded clones, and some rows have none.

CDR3 DNA: TGCGCCAGCAGCTTGACAGGGGACAATCAGCCCCAGCATTTT; CDR3 protein: CASSLTGDNQPQHF; clone size: -; D gene: TRBD1; V gene: TRBV5-1; J gene: TRBJ1-5
CDR3 DNA: TGTGCCAGCAGTTCCCTCGTTCAGTTCGTGGATACGCAGTATTTT; CDR3 protein: CASSSLVQFVDTQYF; clone size: -; D gene: -; V gene: TRBV28; J gene: TRBJ2-3
CDR3 DNA: TGTGCCAGCAGCTTAGAACGGGGTTGGGGTGAGCAGTTCTTC; CDR3 protein: CASSLERGWGEQFF; clone size: -; D gene: -; V gene: TRBV7-9; J gene: TRBJ2-1
CDR3 DNA: TGTGCCAGCAGTGCGGGGACAGGGACCAATGAGCAGTTCTTC; CDR3 protein: CASSAGTGTNEQFF; clone size: -; D gene: TRBD1; V gene: TRBV6-4; J gene: TRBJ2-1
CDR3 DNA: TGTGCCACCAGTGACCGCGGGACTAGCGGGGGTAACAATGAGCAGTTCTTC; CDR3 protein: CATSDRGTSGGNNEQFF; clone size: -; D gene: TRBD2; V gene: TRBV24-1; J gene: TRBJ2-1
CDR3 DNA: TGTGCCAGCAGTTACCCAGGGGGAGGCTTCTATGGCTACACCTTC; CDR3 protein: CASSYPGGGFYGYTF; clone size: -; D gene: TRBD1; V gene: TRBV6-5; J gene: TRBJ1-2
CDR3 DNA: TGTGCCAGCAGCGTCAGGGGTGCCACTAATGAAAAACTGTTTTTT; CDR3 protein: CASSVRGATNEKLFF; clone size: -; D gene: -; V gene: TRBV5-6; J gene: TRBJ1-4
CDR3 DNA: TGCGCCAGCAGCGGGGGACAGGGACTAACTGGGGCCAACGTCCTGACTTTC; CDR3 protein: CASSGGQGLTGANVLTF; clone size: -; D gene: TRBD1; V gene: TRBV5-1; J gene: TRBJ2-6
CDR3 DNA: TGCAGTGCTAGTACAGGGATCTCCTACGAGCAGTACTTC; CDR3 protein: CSASTGISYEQYF; clone size: -; D gene: -; V gene: TRBV20-1; J gene: TRBJ2-7
CDR3 DNA: TGCGCCAGCAGGGTATCTCCCGTCCGGGGGGACTACACAGATACGCAGTATTTT; CDR3 protein: CASRVSPVRGDYTDTQYF; clone size: -; D gene: TRBD2; V gene: TRBV5-1; J gene: TRBJ2-3
CDR3 DNA: TGTGCCAGCAGTTACTCCGGAGTGAACACTGAAGCTTTCTTT; CDR3 protein: CASSYSGVNTEAFF; clone size: -; D gene: -; V gene: TRBV6-6; J gene: TRBJ1-1
CDR3 DNA: TGCGCCAGCAGCCAAGATATGGGGGCGACTAATGAAAAACTGTTTTTT; CDR3 protein: CASSQDMGATNEKLFF; clone size: -; D gene: -; V gene: TRBV4-3; J gene: TRBJ1-4
CDR3 DNA: TGTGCCAGCAGCCAACAGGGTGGTGAGCAGTACTTC; CDR3 protein: CASSQQGGEQYF; clone size: -; D gene: -; V gene: TRBV7-9; J gene: TRBJ2-7
CDR3 DNA: TGTGCCAGCAGGAGGACAGGGTCGATCTATGGCTACACCTTC; CDR3 protein: CASRRTGSIYGYTF; clone size: -; D gene: TRBD1; V gene: TRBV13; J gene: TRBJ1-2
CDR3 DNA: TGTGCCAGTAGTATTTATCGGGACAGAATCTACAATGAGCAGTTCTTC; CDR3 protein: CASSIYRDRIYNEQFF; clone size: few; D gene: TRBD1; V gene: TRBV19; J gene: TRBJ2-1
CDR3 DNA: TGTGCCAGAAGTTTAAGGGACAGGGGGAACACTGAAGCTTTCTTT; CDR3 protein: CARSLRDRGNTEAFF; clone size: -; D gene: TRBD1; V gene: TRBV5-3; J gene: TRBJ1-1
CDR3 DNA: TGTGCCAGCAGTTACTCGACATCACGGCAGCTGAACACTGAAGCTTTCTTT; CDR3 protein: CASSYSTSRQLNTEAFF; clone size: once; D gene: -; V gene: TRBV6-2/TRBV6-3; J gene: TRBJ1-1
CDR3 DNA: TGTGCCAGCAGTGGGGGCGCTGAAGCTTTCTTT; CDR3 protein: CASSGGAEAFF; clone size: -; D gene: -; V gene: TRBV12-3/TRBV12-4; J gene: TRBJ1-1
CDR3 DNA: TGTGCCTGGAATCAACAGGGCTCTGGTTCACCCCTCCACTTT; CDR3 protein: CAWNQQGSGSPLHF; clone size: -; D gene: -; V gene: TRBV30; J gene: TRBJ1-6
CDR3 DNA: TGCGCCAGCAGCCATCCCCAGGGTGAAGCTTTCTTT; CDR3 protein: CASSHPQGEAFF; clone size: -; D gene: -; V gene: TRBV4-1; J gene: TRBJ1-1
CDR3 DNA: TGTGCCAGCAGGGGGGGGCGAACCGGGGAGCTGTTTTTT; CDR3 protein: CASRGGRTGELFF; clone size: -; D gene: -; V gene: TRBV12-3/TRBV12-4; J gene: TRBJ2-2
CDR3 DNA: TGTGCCAGCAGCACGGACAGGGGGAACGGCTACACCTTC; CDR3 protein: CASSTDRGNGYTF; clone size: -; D gene: TRBD1; V gene: TRBV3-1/TRBV3-2; J gene: TRBJ1-2
CDR3 DNA: TGCGCCAGCAGCTTGATGGACAGTAACAATGAGCAGTTCTTC; CDR3 protein: CASSLMDSNNEQFF; clone size: -; D gene: -; V gene: TRBV5-1; J gene: TRBJ2-1
CDR3 DNA: TGTGCCAGTAGTATGACAGGGAGCTCCTACGAGCAGTACTTC; CDR3 protein: CASSMTGSSYEQYF; clone size: -; D gene: TRBD1; V gene: TRBV19; J gene: TRBJ2-7
CDR3 DNA: TGTGCCACCCTCACCCCGGGACAGCCCTATAGCAATCAGCCCCAGCATTTT; CDR3 protein: CATLTPGQPYSNQPQHF; clone size: -; D gene: TRBD1; V gene: TRBV19; J gene: TRBJ1-5
CDR3 DNA: TGTGCCAGCAGACGACCGGGACAGCACTCCTACGAGCAGTACTTC; CDR3 protein: CASRRPGQHSYEQYF; clone size: -; D gene: TRBD1; V gene: TRBV11-2; J gene: TRBJ2-7
CDR3 DNA: TGTGCCAGTACCTCAAGGGGTTACAATGAGCAGTTCTTC; CDR3 protein: CASTSRGYNEQFF; clone size: -; D gene: -; V gene: TRBV19; J gene: TRBJ2-1
CDR3 DNA: TGTGCCTGGAGTTTTTTTCTAGGACAGGGTAACAATTCACCCCTCCACTTT; CDR3 protein: CAWSFFLGQGNNSPLHF; clone size: -; D gene: TRBD1; V gene: TRBV30; J gene: TRBJ1-6
CDR3 DNA: TGCGCCAGCAGCCTAAATAGCGGGGGACCTTACGAGCAGTACTTC; CDR3 protein: CASSLNSGGPYEQYF; clone size: -; D gene: TRBD2; V gene: TRBV5-1; J gene: TRBJ2-7
CDR3 DNA: TGTGCCAGCACCTCCCCCGGGGGACGTTACGAGCAGTACTTC; CDR3 protein: CASTSPGGRYEQYF; clone size: -; D gene: -; V gene: TRBV27; J gene: TRBJ2-7
CDR3 DNA: TGTGCCACCAGCAGAGATCAGGGGGATACGCAGTATTTT; CDR3 protein: CATSRDQGDTQYF; clone size: -; D gene: -; V gene: TRBV15; J gene: TRBJ2-3
CDR3 DNA: TGTGCCAGCAGCTTGGGACAGGGTCTTACCTACGAGCAGTACTTC; CDR3 protein: CASSLGQGLTYEQYF; clone size: once; D gene: TRBD1; V gene: TRBV11-2; J gene: TRBJ2-7
CDR3 DNA: TGTGCCAGCAGCAAGTCCGGTTTCCTCATGGATACGCAGTATTTT; CDR3 protein: CASSKSGFLMDTQYF; clone size: -; D gene: -; V gene: TRBV11-1; J gene: TRBJ2-3
CDR3 DNA: TGTGCCAGCAGCCCAGGACAGGCCTCCTACGAGCAGTACTTC; CDR3 protein: CASSPGQASYEQYF; clone size: few; D gene: TRBD1; V gene: TRBV7-9; J gene: TRBJ2-7
CDR3 DNA: TGTGCCAGCAGCCCCCCTGGGACAGGGATCTACGAGCAGTACTTC; CDR3 protein: CASSPPGTGIYEQYF; clone size: -; D gene: TRBD1; V gene: TRBV14; J gene: TRBJ2-7
CDR3 DNA: TGTGCCAGCAGTTTTACCCAGGGCCGGCAAGAGACCCAGTACTTC; CDR3 protein: CASSFTQGRQETQYF; clone size: -; D gene: -; V gene: TRBV5-5; J gene: TRBJ2-5
CDR3 DNA: TGTGCCAGCAGCTCCCAAGGGGGTCAGCCCCAGCATTTT; CDR3 protein: CASSSQGGQPQHF; clone size: -; D gene: -; V gene: TRBV7-2; J gene: TRBJ1-5
CDR3 DNA: TGTGCCAGCAGCCAAGGTGCCAGCGACGAGCAGTACTTC; CDR3 protein: CASSQGASDEQYF; clone size: -; D gene: -; V gene: TRBV4-2; J gene: TRBJ2-7
CDR3 DNA: TGTGCCAGTAGTAAACAAAGCACAGATACGCAGTATTTT; CDR3 protein: CASSKQSTDTQYF; clone size: -; D gene: -; V gene: TRBV19; J gene: TRBJ2-3
CDR3 DNA: TGTGCCAGTCATGTGGGTACAGGGGCCGGCGGGGAGCTGTTTTTT; CDR3 protein: CASHVGTGAGGELFF; clone size: -; D gene: TRBD1; V gene: TRBV19; J gene: TRBJ2-2
CDR3 DNA: TGTGCCAGCAGCCAAGGGACACAAGAGACCCAGTACTTC; CDR3 protein: CASSQGTQETQYF; clone size: -; D gene: -; V gene: TRBV7-9; J gene: TRBJ2-5